This record looks at one TCR beta chain sequence and its context. What antigen it recognizes has not been identified. Per-base qualities were not stored, and no clone one base away is much larger. TCR beta CDR3 regions were amplified from RNA transcripts. The TCR CDR3 was subjected to a first round of RT-PCR using the HTBI primer set and the Qiagen OneStep RT-PCR kit. Libraries were constructed in a second round of multiplex PCR, after which size selection and purification were performed. Libraries were sequenced paired-end with 100 bp reads on an Illumina HiSeq2000. The authors' pipeline ran thus. SOAPnuke was used to process the raw data, throwing out any read that contained adapters or uncalled bases, had a mean Phred below 15, or lacked an exact constant-primer or identifier match. High-quality paired reads were merged using COPE v1.2.5, and each unique nucleotide sequence was defined as a clonotype. MiTCR v1.1 was used to align the clonotypes against IMGT TRBV, TRBD and TRBJ reference segments. Only V-J combinations with frequency above 0.0001, covering approximately 99% of repertoires, were analysed. A TCS score was defined as the ratio between F50 (clonal expansion) and ExV (chaos), using BLOSUM62-based TCRdist between CDR3 peptides within each V-J. Welch's t-statistics and random forest reduced 514 V-J features to 13, which were used in a naive Bayes classifier (R e1071). The raw public reads went through TCRdb reprocessing: fastp at Q25, MiXCR clone calling, in-frame beta chains kept. Rows with one shared CDR3 protein collapse into an entry with the most common genes and DNA. It is TCRdb's table, rather than the study itself, that gives the V and J calls and clone size. This sample holds 450,000 to 600,000 distinct CDR3 sequences; 20% were observed only once. The ten largest make up over 45% of the sample.

Ophthalmopathy patients had moderately to severely active disease, with a Clinical Activity Score of 3 or more, a NOSPECS grade of 4 or more, and a disease duration of less than 3 months. The study excluded patients with uncontrolled infections, other autoimmune diseases, pregnancy or lactation. Diagnoses were established on the basis of clinical symptoms, serum thyroxine and TRAb, thyroid ultrasound, and orbital computed tomography. PBMCs were isolated from roughly 10 ml of fresh peripheral blood by Ficoll-Paque density gradient centrifugation. Total RNA was extracted with Trizol reagent, and quality was checked on an Agilent 2100 Bioanalyzer. The data derive from a study of T cells in Graves' hyperthyroidism and ophthalmopathy (dated by TCRdb to about 2019). Context from the whole study: Peripheral blood was sampled at the time of initial diagnosis, prior to any treatment. A discovery cohort of approximately 100 patients, 43 with Graves' ophthalmopathy and about 58 with stable Graves' hyperthyroidism, was used to find distinguishing TCR V-J signatures. Prospective prediction of ophthalmopathy was tested in an independent validation cohort of approximately 19 hyperthyroidism patients and roughly 16 patients who later progressed to ophthalmopathy. The 100 or so discovery patients were randomly divided into training and test sets at a 7:3 ratio. The study also compared thyroid tissue and blood T-cell repertoires from over 5 Graves' hyperthyroidism patients. After sampling, hyperthyroidism patients received methimazole starting at 30 mg daily, and ophthalmopathy patients received high-dose intravenous methylprednisolone. The paper reports TCR Vbeta CDR3 sequencing of some 140 peripheral blood samples: fewer than 50 ophthalmopathy, roughly 80 hyperthyroidism and roughly 17 progressor patients.

Summary of the overall study and its limitations: In cross-validation, a model built on a 13 V-J signature told ophthalmopathy apart from stable hyperthyroidism with 87.88% sensitivity and approximately 84% specificity, and in testing the same model reached 80%/75%. Blood samples also contained most of the expanded thyroid clonotypes (frequency above 0.001), which suggests that blood repertoires may reflect thyroid immune responses. In validation, the model predicted progression to ophthalmopathy a median of 6.5 months before onset, with over 55% sensitivity and roughly 72% specificity. No statistical method was used to fix the sample size in advance, and group allocation was not hidden from the investigators.

This TCR derives from a man aged 35-49 years with Graves' ophthalmopathy. Sequences were obtained from blood.

The bases are TGTGCCAGCTCATCCCCGATTCCCGGGGCCCGCGGGGAGACCCAGTACTTC. This translates into CASSSPIPGARGETQYF. This receptor chain uses TRBV11-2 and TRBJ2-5; the D call is possibly TRBD1 or TRBD2, each sharing 5 bases. The CDR3, cysteine through phenylalanine, is 17 amino acids long. Just the 51-base CDR3 DNA is kept, in frame starting at base 1. The germline V gene specifies SGHAT as CDR1 and FQNNGV as CDR2. V is clipped by 8 bases and J by 5 bases, and the sequence between their germline boundaries is 27 bases long.